The 30 T cell receptor beta chains in this list originate from one sample, sequenced in a study of blood T cell repertoires in COVID-19. Profiled with immunoSEQ multiplex PCR; TCRdb holds only in-frame clones, not every one. Of around 340,000 clones listed, about 86% are singletons. Sequenced input: PBMCs or T cells enriched from blood (not recorded which). All receptors derive from a middle-aged woman with acute COVID-19.

The chain couples TRBV6-1 to TRBJ1-2; 9 bases line up with TRBD1. Per germline, CDR1 MNHNS and CDR2 SASEGT. The CDR3 loop spans 15 amino acids. Trimming at V came to 2 bases and at J to 4 bases, leaving 5 bases not matched to a gene. CDR3 nucleotide sequence: TGTGCCAGCAGTGAACCGGGACAGGGTATCTATGGCTACACCTTC. The encoded protein is CASSEPGQGIYGYTF.

The V call is TRBV5-3, the J call TRBJ2-5, with TRBD1 identical over 9 bases. TRBV5-3 is flagged as an ORF with uncertain function. V was pared by 0 bases and J by 3 bases, with 12 bases of the junction left unmatched. CDR3 size: 18 residues. The DNA of the CDR3 is TGTGCCAGAAGCTTGGAGCACAGGGGGCCAAACAAAGAAGAGACCCAGTACTTC. This translates into CARSLEHRGPNKEETQYF.

The rearrangement uses TRBV6-2 or TRBV6-3 and TRBJ2-7; 7 nucleotides agree with TRBD1. CDR1 is MNHEY and CDR2 is SVGEGT in the germline V gene. The CDR3 extends over 14 amino acids. The V segment lost 5 bases and the J segment 1 base; nucleotides outside the gene matches: 5. The CDR3 is CASSQPGQSYEQYF. CDR3 nucleotide sequence: TGTGCCAGCAGTCAACCGGGACAGTCCTACGAGCAGTACTTC.

The genes are TRBV7-9 and TRBJ2-4, with 12 bases lining up with TRBD1. CDR1 and CDR2 (germline): SEHNR, FQNEAQ (reference sequence). The CDR3 consists of 20 residues. Trimming cost V 5 bases and J 3 bases; bases outside gene matches: 17. DNA for the CDR3: TGTGCCAGCAGCAGACACCTTCCGGGACAGGGGGCTTATGGCAAAAACATTCAGTACTTC. It yields the protein CASSRHLPGQGAYGKNIQYF.

Note on this clone: Different DNA sequences within this sample yield the same CDR3. The chain uses TRBV19 and TRBJ1-4; 9 bases are a match to TRBD1. The CDR3 consists of 14 residues. CDR1 and CDR2 from the germline V gene are LNHDA and SQIVND (reference sequence). V was pared by 3 bases and J by 8 bases, with 4 bases of the junction left unmatched. The CDR3 region has the DNA TGTGCCAGTAGTATTGGGACAGGGAGAGAAAAACTGTTTTTT. This encodes CASSIGTGREKLFF.

This clone occurred once. The V gene is TRBV18, the J gene TRBJ1-2; 11 bases fit TRBD1. Trimming took 3 bases from V and 3 from J; bases not matched to a gene: 9. CDR1 and CDR2 (germline): KGHSH, LQKENI. The CDR3 totals 17 residues. The CDR3 region is CASSPSDRGLRDYGYTF. The CDR3 bases are TGTGCCAGCTCACCCTCGGACAGGGGGCTCAGGGACTATGGCTACACCTTC.

This chain links TRBV6-5 with TRBJ1-1, with 9 bases that match TRBD1. V lost 4 bases, J lost 4 bases, and 4 bases stayed unmatched. The CDR3 sequence is 14 residues long. Per germline, CDR1 MNHEY and CDR2 SVGAGI. The CDR3 protein is CASSFRTGATEAFF. CDR3 in DNA: TGTGCCAGCAGTTTCAGGACAGGGGCCACTGAAGCTTTCTTT.

The chain is built from TRBV18 and TRBJ2-5, with 9 positions matching TRBD1. Trimming cost V 5 bases and J 5 bases; bases outside gene matches: 12. Per the germline V gene, CDR1 is KGHSH and CDR2 is LQKENI. The CDR3 is 16 amino acids. CDR3 DNA sequence: TGTGCCAGCTCATCCAGAAAGGGACAGGGATATGAGACCCAGTACTTC. Its translation is CASSSRKGQGYETQYF.

V usage is TRBV27 and J usage is TRBJ2-1; TRBD2 agrees at 9 bases. With 4 bases clipped from V and 8 bases from J, the junction kept 9 bases outside the gene matches. In germline, CDR1 is MNHEY, CDR2 SMNVEV (reference sequence). The CDR3 totals 15 residues. The CDR3 is CASSSRGAGGYEQFF. In DNA form, the CDR3 reads TGTGCCAGCAGTTCCCGTGGGGCGGGAGGGTATGAGCAGTTCTTC.

J is TRBJ1-1 and V is TRBV6-2 or TRBV6-3; D remains unclear. V lost 6 bases, J lost 10 bases, and 24 bases lay in between. The germline V gene encodes CDR1 MNHEY and CDR2 SVGEGT. The CDR3 length is 15 residues. As DNA, the CDR3 is TGTGCCAGCAGCATATTGGGCCGGCCCCCCATAAGAGCTTTCTTT. Protein: CASSILGRPPIRAFF.

This sequence joins TRBV28 and TRBJ2-5; 9 bases line up with TRBD1. The germline CDR1 and CDR2 sequences are MDHEN and SYDVKM. The CDR3 spans 17 residues. J lost 1 base, V lost 5 bases, and 11 bases had no gene match. CDR3 residues: CASSGIPTGGAQETQYF. CDR3 nucleotide sequence: TGTGCCAGCAGTGGAATTCCGACAGGGGGTGCCCAAGAGACCCAGTACTTC.

The table lists this clone with a count of one. This chain joins TRBV4-3 and TRBJ1-4; the D is unclear. V lost 4 bases, J lost 8 bases, and 11 bases lay in between. Germline CDR1 reads LGHNA; CDR2 reads YSLEER. The CDR3 is 13 amino acids. CDR3 region: CASSLVAGEKLFF. CDR3 nucleotides: TGCGCCAGCAGCCTCGTAGCGGGGGAAAAACTGTTTTTT.

The chain uses TRBV6-2 or TRBV6-3 and TRBJ2-2; no firm D call. CDR3 length equals 15 residues. Germline CDR1 is MNHEY and CDR2 is SVGEGT. Trimming took off 0 bases at V and 6 bases at J, with 11 bases between the two ends. In DNA, the CDR3 is TGTGCCAGCAGTTACTCTATCCCCGTCCCCGGGGAGCTGTTTTTT. The encoded protein is CASSYSIPVPGELFF.

The V gene is TRBV11-2, the J gene TRBJ1-5; D not resolved. There are 15 residues in the CDR3. V was pared by 0 bases and J by 3 bases, with 9 bases between. Germline values: CDR1 SGHAT, CDR2 FQNNGV. The CDR3 sequence is CASSLDPGPNQPQHF. The CDR3, as DNA: TGTGCCAGCAGCTTAGATCCCGGTCCCAATCAGCCCCAGCATTTT.

This chain joins TRBV4-2 and TRBJ2-7, with TRBD2 matching 9 bases. J was trimmed by 4 bases and V by 0 bases; bases with no gene match: 19. The germline CDR1 and CDR2 sequences are LGHNA and YNFKEQ. The CDR3 extends over 20 amino acids. CDR3 nucleotide sequence: TGTGCCAGCAGCCAAGATACAGGAACAGCGGGACTAGCTTTTTTTTACGAGCAGTACTTC. Amino acid sequence: CASSQDTGTAGLAFFYEQYF.

This chain joins TRBV6-2 or TRBV6-3 and TRBJ1-1; D unclear. The CDR3 spans 14 residues. The germline CDR1 and CDR2 sequences are MNHEY and SVGEGT. With 2 bases removed from V and 5 bases from J, the gap between germline ends came to 12 bases. CDR3 sequence reads: CASSYVEGRTEAFF. CDR3 sequence (DNA): TGTGCCAGCAGTTACGTAGAGGGTAGGACTGAAGCTTTCTTT.

The chain has TRBV10-1 and TRBJ2-1; 7 bases match TRBD1. V lost 6 bases and J lost 3; bases outside the gene matches: 11. The CDR3 covers 16 residues. Germline CDR1 is WNHNN and CDR2 is SYGVQD (reference sequence). DNA of the CDR3: TGCGCCAGCAGAAAAACCGGGACAGACTACTACAATGAGCAGTTCTTC. Translated, it gives CASRKTGTDYYNEQFF.

This CDR3 reads CASSGGANTGELFF. DNA for the CDR3: TGTGCCAGCAGCGGGGGGGCGAACACCGGGGAGCTGTTTTTT. This chain links TRBV19 with TRBJ2-2; 10 bases line up with TRBD2. Trimming at V came to 9 bases and at J to 0 bases, leaving 1 base not matched to a gene. Germline CDR1 LNHDA, CDR2 SQIVND (reference sequence). The CDR3 sequence is 14 residues long.

This sequence joins TRBV4-3 and TRBJ2-3; 9 bases match TRBD2. Germline V gene data show CDR1 as LGHNA and CDR2 as YSLEER. Germline trimming cut 1 base from V and 5 bases from J; bases unmatched to any gene: 10. This CDR3 has 17 residues. In DNA, the CDR3 is TGCGCCAGCAGCCAAGGGACGGGGGCGGGAGGGGGAGATACGCAGTATTTT. Encoded protein: CASSQGTGAGGGDTQYF.

The genes are TRBV28 and TRBJ2-2, with D perhaps matching TRBD2 (6 bases). The germline gives CDR1 MDHEN, CDR2 SYDVKM. The CDR3 totals 18 residues. Trimming stripped 3 bases from V and 0 bases from J, with 17 bases between. The CDR3 coding sequence is TGTGCCAGCAGTTTTAGCTTAGGGAGGAGTTCGAACACCGGGGAGCTGTTTTTT. It translates to CASSFSLGRSSNTGELFF.

The rearrangement joins TRBV6-6 to TRBJ1-4; 7 bases match TRBD1. The CDR3 has 18 residues. Looked up from germline, CDR1 is MNHNY and CDR2 is SVGAGI (reference sequence). V lost 5 bases to trimming and J lost 5 bases; unmatched junction nucleotides: 17. The CDR3 loop reads CASSRQGTGSRRNEKLFF. The CDR3 nucleotides are TGTGCCAGCAGTCGACAGGGTACGGGTAGTAGGCGGAATGAAAAACTGTTTTTT.

The chain uses TRBV12-3 or TRBV12-4 and TRBJ2-1, with TRBD2 as a possible D gene (5 bases). There are 13 residues in the CDR3. The V end lost 6 bases, the J end lost 7 bases, and 13 bases lay between the germline ends. This chain's CDR3 is CASSLGRVNEQFF. DNA of the CDR3: TGTGCCAGCAGCCTAGGGAGAGTTAATGAGCAGTTCTTC.

Of note for this clone: Within the sample, other DNA sequences also encode this same CDR3. This sequence joins TRBV7-2 and TRBJ2-2; the D is unclear. V lost 1 base and J lost 2, with 5 bases in between. The CDR3 spans 14 residues. Germline V lookup: CDR1 SGHTA, CDR2 FQGNSA. The CDR3 loop is CASSLGGNTGELFF. In DNA, the CDR3 is TGTGCCAGCAGCTTAGGCGGTAACACCGGGGAGCTGTTTTTT.

The V and J genes are TRBV7-2 and TRBJ1-1; tentative D call: TRBD1 (5 bases). Germline-derived CDR1 and CDR2 are SGHTA and FQGNSA. The CDR3 length is 14 residues. Trimming stripped 2 bases from V and 1 base from J, with 8 bases between. CDR3: CASSLNRWNTEAFF. The CDR3 DNA is TGTGCCAGCAGCTTAAACAGGTGGAACACTGAAGCTTTCTTT.

The CDR3 protein is CATRGYYGYTF. DNA for the CDR3: TGTGCCACAAGGGGGTACTATGGCTACACCTTC. The chain carries TRBV3-1 (or the pseudogene TRBV3-2) and TRBJ1-2; a weak D match, TRBD1 (6 bases). V gave up 10 bases and J gave up 3 bases, with 9 bases separating them. The CDR3 length is 11 residues. Germline assignment: CDR1 LGHDT and CDR2 YNNKEL (reference sequence).

CDR3: CASTRDNSPLHF. For the CDR3, the DNA is TGTGCCAGCACCCGAGATAATTCACCCCTCCACTTT. The rearrangement joins TRBV7-2 to TRBJ1-6; D remains ambiguous. This CDR3 contains 12 residues. V dropped 7 bases and J dropped 5 bases, with 6 bases sitting between them. Germline assignment: CDR1 SGHTA and CDR2 FQGNSA.

This chain connects TRBV6-5 to TRBJ1-1, with 7 bases aligning to TRBD1. Losses at the gene ends were 6 bases for V and 4 bases for J; bases not matched to a gene: 11. The CDR3 consists of 15 residues. Germline CDR1 reads MNHEY; CDR2 reads SVGAGI. The CDR3 nucleotides read TGTGCCAGCAGCCCCGGGACAGAGCTTCTCACTGAAGCTTTCTTT. This translates into CASSPGTELLTEAFF.

In its sample, this clone was seen a few times. V usage is TRBV27 and J usage is TRBJ1-6, with 9 nucleotides matching TRBD1. Germline trimming cut 3 bases from V and 7 bases from J; bases unmatched to any gene: 4. Germline CDR1 MNHEY, CDR2 SMNVEV (reference sequence). This CDR3 has 15 residues. This CDR3 is CASSFGTGNNSPLHF. As DNA, the CDR3 is TGTGCCAGCAGTTTCGGGACAGGGAACAATTCACCCCTCCACTTT.

The CDR3 sequence: CASSQAGTGGLTEAFF. The DNA for the CDR3 is TGCGCCAGCAGCCAAGCCGGGACAGGGGGCCTCACTGAAGCTTTCTTT. This rearrangement joins TRBV4-1 to TRBJ1-1; TRBD1 aligns across 12 bases. Germline trimming cut 1 base from V and 4 bases from J; bases unmatched to any gene: 4. The CDR3 runs to 16 residues. Germline V CDR1 and CDR2: MGHRA, YSYEKL.

This chain uses TRBV11-2 with TRBJ2-2, with D possibly being TRBD1 (6 bases). The CDR3 is 15 amino acids. Germline CDR1 SGHAT, CDR2 FQNNGV. The ends were cut back, 4 bases at V and 1 base at J, with 10 bases in the middle. The CDR3 DNA is TGTGCCAGCAGCTCCGGGACAAAGAACACCGGGGAGCTGTTTTTT. Translated, it gives CASSSGTKNTGELFF.